Listed below are T cell receptor beta chains from one sample, sequenced in a study of beta chain features in type 1 diabetes. TCRdb's copy holds only in-frame clones and misses some; the assay was immunoSEQ multiplex PCR. The data show around 500,000 clones, with roughly 30% seen just once and about 0.06% held by the top ten. The sample consisted of naive CD4+ T cells from blood. These receptors originate from a man aged 18 to 29 in good health. CDR3s include the opening cysteine and the closing phenylalanine or tryptophan. The order of the fields is J gene, clone size, V gene, D gene, CDR3 DNA, CDR3 protein. The D gene is left open where the match is weak. Size is omitted from some rows. Given values are once, few, many or a class for expanded clones.

TRBJ2-7,few,TRBV6-5,NA,TGTGCCAGCAGCCGCCTTCCCGGGAACGAGCAGTACTTC,CASSRLPGNEQYF
TRBJ2-7,NA,TRBV30,TRBD2,TGTGCCTCGCAAAAGCGGGAGGAGGGCTACGAGCAGTACTTC,CASQKREEGYEQYF
TRBJ2-5,NA,TRBV5-1,NA,TGCGCCAGCAGCTTGATGGCCAGGGCCTCCCAAGAGACCCAGTACTTC,CASSLMARASQETQYF
TRBJ1-1,few,TRBV30,NA,TGTGCCTGGAACTTAGGGCGGGTGAACACTGAAGCTTTCTTT,CAWNLGRVNTEAFF
TRBJ2-3,once,TRBV11-2,NA,TGTGCCAGCAGCTTAGGACGGATTGATACGCAGTATTTT,CASSLGRIDTQYF
TRBJ2-1,NA,TRBV30,NA,TGTGCCTGGAGTGTCGGGCCATACAATGAGCAGTTCTTC,CAWSVGPYNEQFF
TRBJ1-1,NA,TRBV29-1,NA,TGCAGCGTTTCTGAACTGGCGGGGACCACTGAAGCTTTCTTT,CSVSELAGTTEAFF
TRBJ2-7,NA,TRBV2,NA,TGTGCCAGCAGATTACAGGGTATCGACGAGCAGTACTTC,CASRLQGIDEQYF
TRBJ2-1,NA,TRBV5-1,TRBD2,TGCGCCAGCAGCTTGGAACTAGCGGACGGGAAGCAGTTCTTC,CASSLELADGKQFF
TRBJ1-5,NA,TRBV25-1,TRBD1,TGTGCCAGCAGCGCAACAGGGGTATCTCAGCCCCAGCATTTT,CASSATGVSQPQHF
TRBJ1-4,NA,TRBV7-2,NA,TGTGCCAGCAGACAGGGCGGTACTGAAAAACTGTTTTTT,CASRQGGTEKLFF
TRBJ1-4,NA,TRBV5-4,NA,TGTGCCAGCAGCTTAGTAGGGGAGAATGAAAAACTGTTTTTT,CASSLVGENEKLFF
TRBJ2-4,few,TRBV7-2,NA,TGTGCCAGCAGCTTAGATGCCAAAAACATTCAGTACTTC,CASSLDAKNIQYF
TRBJ2-3,NA,TRBV19,TRBD2,TGTGCCAGTAGTCTACTAGCGGGAGGGGGCACAGATACGCAGTATTTT,CASSLLAGGGTDTQYF
TRBJ1-2,few,TRBV7-2,NA,TGTGCCAGCAGCGGAACCGGGACGTCTGGCTACACCTTC,CASSGTGTSGYTF
TRBJ2-1,few,TRBV7-8,TRBD2,TGTGCCAGCAGCCCCCTAGCGGCAGCCTACAATGAGCAGTTCTTC,CASSPLAAAYNEQFF
TRBJ1-2,NA,TRBV7-6,NA,TGTGCCAGCAGCTTTGCGGCAAACTATGGCTACACCTTC,CASSFAANYGYTF
TRBJ1-4,NA,TRBV6-6,NA,TGTGCCAGCAGCCAGGGTTCGGATGAAAAACTGTTTTTT,CASSQGSDEKLFF
TRBJ2-7,NA,TRBV11-2,NA,TGTGCCAGCAGCTTAGCAGGACAATACGAGCAGTACTTC,CASSLAGQYEQYF
TRBJ2-5,NA,TRBV5-6,NA,TGTGCCAGCGGGCGAGAGACCCAGTACTTC,CASGRETQYF
TRBJ2-1,NA,TRBV6-5,TRBD2,TGTGCCAGCAGTTACGCTAGCGGGTCTTCCTACAATGAGCAGTTCTTC,CASSYASGSSYNEQFF
TRBJ2-4,few,TRBV7-2,NA,TGTGCCAGCAGCTTAGCCCGGCAGGAACTAGCCAAAAACATTCAGTACTTC,CASSLARQELAKNIQYF
TRBJ1-3,NA,TRBV7-2,TRBD1,TGTGCCAGCAGACCGACAGGGTCTGGAAACACCATATATTTT,CASRPTGSGNTIYF
TRBJ1-2,few,TRBV9,NA,TGTGCCAGCAGCGTATCAGACTATGGCTACACCTTC,CASSVSDYGYTF
TRBJ2-1,NA,TRBV7-3,NA,TGTGCCAGCAGCTTAGGCGGCGGGTCCTACAATGAGCAGTTCTTC,CASSLGGGSYNEQFF
TRBJ1-1,NA,TRBV23-1,NA,TGCGCCAGCAGTCAATCGAGGTCTTCGAACACTGAAGCTTTCTTT,CASSQSRSSNTEAFF
TRBJ2-4,NA,TRBV25-1,TRBD1,TGTGCCAGCAGTGACCCCCTGGACAGGGAAGGTAAAAACATTCAGTACTTC,CASSDPLDREGKNIQYF
TRBJ1-4,NA,TRBV10-3,NA,TGTGCCACCTCCTCGGGGTTGGTTAATGAAAAACTGTTTTTT,CATSSGLVNEKLFF
TRBJ2-7,NA,TRBV10-3,NA,TGTGCCAGTTCCGGGACGGGTGACTACGAGCAGTACTTC,CASSGTGDYEQYF
TRBJ1-1,NA,TRBV5-6,TRBD1,TGTGCCAGCAGCAGGACAGGGATGAACACTGAAGCTTTCTTT,CASSRTGMNTEAFF
TRBJ1-5,NA,TRBV5-6,NA,TGTGCCAGCAGCGCGACCCTTGAGGCGAGTCAGCCCCAGCATTTT,CASSATLEASQPQHF
TRBJ2-2,NA,TRBV5-4,TRBD1,TGTGCCAGCAGGGCAGGGGGCGAAGGGACCGGGGAGCTGTTTTTT,CASRAGGEGTGELFF
TRBJ1-2,few,TRBV2,TRBD1,TGTGCCAGCAGCAACAGGGGAACTAACTATGGCTACACCTTC,CASSNRGTNYGYTF
TRBJ2-3,NA,TRBV28,NA,TGTGCCAGCAGTTTAAGGTCGGATACGCAGTATTTT,CASSLRSDTQYF
TRBJ2-3,NA,TRBV11-2,TRBD2,TGTGCCAGCAGCGGACCTAGCGGCTTTTACACAGATACGCAGTATTTT,CASSGPSGFYTDTQYF
TRBJ2-1,once,TRBV7-2,TRBD2,TGTGCCAGCAGCGCAAGCGGGAGGACTTACAATGAGCAGTTCTTC,CASSASGRTYNEQFF
TRBJ2-1,few,TRBV2,NA,TGTGCCAGCAGGAAAGGGGATTTGGATAGCAATGAGCAGTTCTTC,CASRKGDLDSNEQFF
TRBJ2-3,few,TRBV30,TRBD1,TGTGCCTGGACTCCTCAGGGGGGCACAGATACGCAGTATTTT,CAWTPQGGTDTQYF
TRBJ2-7,few,TRBV25-1,NA,TGTGCCACCCGGGAAGGGTTTTCACACGAGCAGTACTTC,CATREGFSHEQYF
TRBJ2-3,NA,TRBV7-9,NA,TGTGCCAGCAGCCGTTCGACTAGGTCAGATACGCAGTATTTT,CASSRSTRSDTQYF
TRBJ2-7,NA,TRBV29-1,NA,TGCAGCGTTGATATTCGCGGGAACGCCTACGAGCAGTACTTC,CSVDIRGNAYEQYF
TRBJ2-7,few,TRBV30,NA,TGTGCCTGGAGTCTACCCTTCGGAAGGGAGAAACCCTACGAGCAGTACTTC,CAWSLPFGREKPYEQYF
TRBJ2-7,few,TRBV7-9,NA,TGTGCCAGCAGCTTCGGCGGGAACTCCTACGAGCAGTACTTC,CASSFGGNSYEQYF
TRBJ2-1,NA,TRBV7-3,TRBD2,TGTGCCAGCAGCTCGGGACTAACCAATGAGCAGTTCTTC,CASSSGLTNEQFF
TRBJ2-3,NA,TRBV4-1,TRBD2,TGCGCCAGCAGCCAAGAAAGACTAGCGGGAGATACGCAGTATTTT,CASSQERLAGDTQYF
TRBJ2-7,NA,TRBV5-4,TRBD2,TGTGCCAGCAGCAAGGGAGGACTAGCGGGAGGCCTTAGCTCCTACGAGCAGTACTTC,CASSKGGLAGGLSSYEQYF
TRBJ2-5,few,TRBV13,TRBD1,TGTGCCAGCAGCCCGACCGGGACAGTACAAGAGACCCAGTACTTC,CASSPTGTVQETQYF
TRBJ1-1,NA,TRBV5-1,NA,TGCGCCAGCAGCTTGGGCCCTGAAGCTTTCTTT,CASSLGPEAFF
TRBJ1-1,NA,TRBV20-1,NA,TGCAGTCCTCAAACGGACACTGAAGCTTTCTTT,CSPQTDTEAFF